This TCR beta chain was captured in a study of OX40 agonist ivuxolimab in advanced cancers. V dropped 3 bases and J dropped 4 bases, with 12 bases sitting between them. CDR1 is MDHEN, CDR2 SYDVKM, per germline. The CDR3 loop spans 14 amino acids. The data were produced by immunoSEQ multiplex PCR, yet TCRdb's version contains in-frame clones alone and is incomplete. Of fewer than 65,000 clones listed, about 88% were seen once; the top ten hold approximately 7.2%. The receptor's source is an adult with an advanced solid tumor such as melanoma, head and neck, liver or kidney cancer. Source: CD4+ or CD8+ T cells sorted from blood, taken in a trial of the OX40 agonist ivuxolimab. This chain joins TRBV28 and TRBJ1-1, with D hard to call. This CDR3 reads CASSLYWSSTEAFF. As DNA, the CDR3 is TGTGCCAGCAGTTTGTATTGGTCGTCCACTGAAGCTTTCTTT. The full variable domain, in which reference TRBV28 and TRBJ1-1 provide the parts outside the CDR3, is DVKVTQSSRYLVKRTGEKVFLECVQDMDHENMFWYRQDPGLGLRLIYFSYDVKMKEKGDIPEGYSVSREKKERFSLILESASTNQTSMYLCASSLYWSSTEAFFGQGTRLTVV.